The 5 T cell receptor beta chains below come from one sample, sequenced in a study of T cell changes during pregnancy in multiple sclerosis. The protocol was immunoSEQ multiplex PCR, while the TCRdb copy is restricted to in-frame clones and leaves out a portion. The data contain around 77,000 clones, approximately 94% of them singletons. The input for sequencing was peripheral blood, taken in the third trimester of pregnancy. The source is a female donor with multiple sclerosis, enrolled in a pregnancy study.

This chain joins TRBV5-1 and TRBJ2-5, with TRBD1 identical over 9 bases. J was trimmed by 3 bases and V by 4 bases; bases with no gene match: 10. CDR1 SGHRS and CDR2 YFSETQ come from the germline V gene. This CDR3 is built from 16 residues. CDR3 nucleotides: TGCGCCAGCAGCCTTGGACAGGGGAGGTTGGAAGAGACCCAGTACTTC. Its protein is CASSLGQGRLEETQYF.

CDR3 bases: TGTGCCAGCAGTTACTCCGGGACTAGTGCATCATACGAGCAGTACTTC. It codes for CASSYSGTSASYEQYF. The chain joins TRBV6-5 to TRBJ2-7; TRBD2 matches at 8 bases. The length of the CDR3 is 16 residues. With 0 bases clipped from V and 4 bases from J, the junction kept 8 bases outside the gene matches. Per germline, CDR1 MNHEY and CDR2 SVGAGI.

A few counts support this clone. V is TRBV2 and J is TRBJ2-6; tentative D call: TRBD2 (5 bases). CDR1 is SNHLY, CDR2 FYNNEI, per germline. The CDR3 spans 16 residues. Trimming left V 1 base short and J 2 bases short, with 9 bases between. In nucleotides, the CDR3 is TGTGCCAGCAGTGAAGTCGAGGGAACTGGGGCCAACGTCCTGACTTTC. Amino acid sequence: CASSEVEGTGANVLTF.

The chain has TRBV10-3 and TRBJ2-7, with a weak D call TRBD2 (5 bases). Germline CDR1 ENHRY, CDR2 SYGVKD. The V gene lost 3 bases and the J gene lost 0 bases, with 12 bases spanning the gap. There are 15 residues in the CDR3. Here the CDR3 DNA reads TGTGCCATCAGTGATACGGGGAAAAGCTCCTACGAGCAGTACTTC. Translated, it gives CAISDTGKSSYEQYF.

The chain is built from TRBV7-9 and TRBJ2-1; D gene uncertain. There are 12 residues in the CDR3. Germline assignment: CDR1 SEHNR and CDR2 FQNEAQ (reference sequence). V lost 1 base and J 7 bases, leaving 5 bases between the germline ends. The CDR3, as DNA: TGTGCCAGCAGCTTAGAAATAAATGAGCAGTTCTTC. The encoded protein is CASSLEINEQFF.